The 28 T cell receptor beta chains given below trace back to one sample, sequenced in a study of blood T cell repertoires in COVID-19 (dated by TCRdb to the early 2020s). The library was built by means of the immunoSEQ multiplex PCR assay. Imported from immuneACCESS, the table was reduced by TCRdb to in-frame sequences with V and J called. These copies leave out some clones; in studies compared against another copy, an unresolved V gene accounts for under half, and the cause of the remainder is not known. The sample yields about 320,000 clones; about 89% were counted once. The leading ten clones occupy over 4% of the sample. The material sequenced was PBMCs or T cells enriched from blood (not recorded which). Every receptor here comes from a man aged 60-69 years who had recovered from COVID-19.

The genes are TRBV15 and TRBJ2-3, with 12 bases matching TRBD2. This CDR3 comprises 16 residues. Germline V gene data show CDR1 as LNHNV and CDR2 as YYDKDF (reference sequence). The V gene end was trimmed by 1 base and the J gene end by 5 bases; junction bases not matched to a gene: 4. CDR3 nucleotide sequence: TGTGCCACCAGCAGAGTGCTAGCGGGAGGGGGAGATACGCAGTATTTT. This codes for CATSRVLAGGGDTQYF.

This rearrangement joins TRBV25-1 to TRBJ1-2; possibly TRBD1 for D (5 bases). Per germline, CDR1 MGHDK and CDR2 SYGVNS. Trimming pared 4 bases from V and 1 base from J, leaving 13 bases between. There are 15 residues in the CDR3. The CDR3: CASSGEAGGNYGYTF. The CDR3 bases are TGTGCCAGCAGTGGCGAAGCCGGGGGTAACTATGGCTACACCTTC.

This chain uses TRBV15 with TRBJ2-7, with 9 nucleotides matching TRBD2. The trim removed 1 base at V and 4 bases at J, leaving 2 bases unmatched. In germline, CDR1 is LNHNV, CDR2 YYDKDF (reference sequence). This CDR3 has 14 residues. CDR3 sequence (DNA): TGTGCCACCAGCAGAGTAGCGGGAGTTTACGAGCAGTACTTC. This sequence encodes CATSRVAGVYEQYF.

This chain links TRBV7-3 with TRBJ1-5; D remains unclear. CDR1 is SGHTA and CDR2 is FQGTGA in the germline V gene. Trimming removed 1 base at V and 11 bases at J, with 15 bases between. CDR3 size: 14 residues. The chain's CDR3 is CASSLIGEQFSQHF. Written as DNA, the CDR3 is TGTGCCAGCAGCTTAATAGGCGAACAGTTCTCCCAGCATTTT.

This rearrangement joins TRBV11-2 to TRBJ1-5, with a tentative D call TRBD1 (6 bases). The germline gives CDR1 SGHAT, CDR2 FQNNGV. This CDR3 spans 16 amino acids. V dropped 6 bases and J dropped 4 bases, with 19 bases sitting between them. CDR3 amino acids: CASSAIRGGQNQPQHF. CDR3 in DNA: TGTGCCAGCAGTGCTATTCGGGGGGGACAAAATCAGCCCCAGCATTTT.

This chain links TRBV5-6 with TRBJ2-2; D remains unclear. CDR1 SGHDT and CDR2 YYEEEE come from the germline V gene. V gave up 1 base and J gave up 5 bases, with 15 bases separating them. There are 16 residues in the CDR3. CDR3 protein: CASSLIRLWKTGELFF. The CDR3, as DNA: TGTGCCAGCAGCTTGATCAGGTTGTGGAAAACCGGGGAGCTGTTTTTT.

The rearrangement uses TRBV18 and TRBJ1-5; 9 nucleotides align to TRBD1. Per germline, CDR1 KGHSH and CDR2 LQKENI. The CDR3 consists of 17 residues. V lost 2 bases, J lost 0 bases, and 5 bases stayed unmatched. For the CDR3, the DNA is TGTGCCAGCTCACCATTCAGGACAGGGGATAGCAATCAGCCCCAGCATTTT. As protein: CASSPFRTGDSNQPQHF.

The V and J genes are TRBV27 and TRBJ2-6; tentative D call: TRBD1 (5 bases). CDR1 and CDR2 from the germline V gene are MNHEY and SMNVEV (reference sequence). V lost 2 bases, J lost 0 bases, and 5 bases lay in between. This CDR3 spans 15 amino acids. As DNA, the CDR3 is TGTGCCAGCAGTTTACAGGGCTCTGGGGCCAACGTCCTGACTTTC. Amino acid sequence: CASSLQGSGANVLTF.

The chain is built from TRBV18 and TRBJ1-5; the D gene is possibly TRBD1 (6 bases). Germline values: CDR1 KGHSH, CDR2 LQKENI. This CDR3 spans 17 amino acids. V was shortened by 2 bases and J by 0 bases, with 14 bases between the two germline ends. CDR3 nucleotides: TGTGCCAGCTCACCATGGAAGGGGGATCCTAGCAATCAGCCCCAGCATTTT. This gives the protein CASSPWKGDPSNQPQHF.

The chain is built from TRBV19 and TRBJ2-5, with D maybe TRBD2 (5 bases). Trimming took off 3 bases at V and 5 bases at J, with 10 bases between the two ends. Germline loops: CDR1 LNHDA, CDR2 SQIVND (reference sequence). This CDR3 is built from 13 residues. The DNA for the CDR3 is TGTGCCAGTAGTATTAAGCGGAGGGAGACCCAGTACTTC. Translating it yields CASSIKRRETQYF.

The chain has TRBV28 and TRBJ1-5; 7 bases fit TRBD1. J was trimmed by 0 bases and V by 8 bases; bases with no gene match: 1. The germline V gene has CDR1 MDHEN and CDR2 SYDVKM. The CDR3 has 13 amino acids. The CDR3: CASGTDSNQPQHF. The CDR3 DNA reads TGTGCCAGCGGGACAGATAGCAATCAGCCCCAGCATTTT.

V usage is TRBV29-1 and J usage is TRBJ2-7; 11 positions match TRBD2. From germline, CDR1 is SQVTM and CDR2 ANQGSEA. The CDR3 extends over 14 amino acids. V lost 4 bases and J lost 5; bases outside the gene matches: 7. CDR3 bases: TGCAGCGTTGGACTAGCGGGGAGATACAACGAGCAGTACTTC. It yields the protein CSVGLAGRYNEQYF.

The sample holds a few counts of this clone. The chain uses TRBV27 and TRBJ1-2, with TRBD1 as a possible D gene (6 bases). Germline V lookup: CDR1 MNHEY, CDR2 SMNVEV (reference sequence). Trimming took 4 bases from V and 3 from J, leaving 21 bases between them. CDR3 length equals 17 residues. CDR3 protein: CASSSDPISGQYYGYTF. CDR3 coding DNA: TGTGCCAGCAGTTCCGACCCGATTTCTGGACAGTACTATGGCTACACCTTC.

The CDR3: CASSERRQSGYNEQFF. The CDR3, as DNA: TGTGCCAGCAGTGAACGGAGACAGAGTGGTTACAATGAGCAGTTCTTC. V gene TRBV2 combines with J gene TRBJ2-1; possible D gene TRBD1, 5 bases. CDR1 and CDR2 (germline): SNHLY, FYNNEI. The germline V and J ends were trimmed by 2 bases and 4 bases, with 15 bases remaining between them. The CDR3 covers 16 residues. Variable domain in full (rest from reference TRBV2 and TRBJ2-1): EPEVTQTPSHQVTQMGQEVILRCVPISNHLYFYWYRQILGQKVEFLVSFYNNEISEKSEIFDDQFSVERPDGSNFTLKIRSTKLEDSAMYFCASSERRQSGYNEQFFGPGTRLTVL.

The chain couples TRBV5-1 to TRBJ1-3; TRBD1 is a possible D gene (6 bases). V lost 2 bases, J lost 2 bases, and 14 bases lay in between. The germline V gene has CDR1 SGHRS and CDR2 YFSETQ. The CDR3 is 16 amino acids. The CDR3: CASSFGENRAGNTIYF. CDR3 in DNA: TGCGCCAGCAGCTTTGGTGAAAACAGGGCTGGAAACACCATATATTTT.

This sequence joins TRBV12-3 or TRBV12-4 and TRBJ1-4; no firm D call. CDR3 length: 13 amino acids. The germline V and J ends were trimmed by 2 bases and 7 bases, with 8 bases remaining between them. CDR3 sequence: CASSLIEGEKLFF. The CDR3 DNA follows: TGTGCCAGCAGTTTAATTGAGGGTGAAAAACTGTTTTTT.

The V and J genes are TRBV28 and TRBJ2-1, with D possibly TRBD1 on 5 matching bases. Germline V gene sequence: CDR1 MDHEN, CDR2 SYDVKM. The V gene lost 6 bases and the J gene lost 2 bases, with 11 bases spanning the gap. The CDR3 spans 14 residues. This chain's CDR3 is CASRPAGTYNEQFF. In nucleotides, the CDR3 is TGTGCCAGCAGGCCAGCAGGGACCTACAATGAGCAGTTCTTC.

This clone has more than one count but fewer than ten. The V gene is TRBV19, the J gene TRBJ1-5, with D unresolved. Trimming removed 4 bases at V and 0 bases at J, with 10 bases between. Germline CDR1 is LNHDA and CDR2 is SQIVND (reference sequence). The CDR3 consists of 15 residues. Written as DNA, the CDR3 is TGTGCCAGTAGTACTAGGCTTTATAGCAATCAGCCCCAGCATTTT. It specifies CASSTRLYSNQPQHF. Filled out from reference TRBV19 and TRBJ1-5, the complete variable domain reads DGGITQSPKYLFRKEGQNVTLSCEQNLNHDAMYWYRQDPGQGLRLIYYSQIVNDFQKGDIAEGYSVSREKKESFPLTVTSAQKNPTAFYLCASSTRLYSNQPQHFGDGTRLSIL.

The rearrangement joins TRBV25-1 to TRBJ1-2; 10 bases are shared with TRBD1. Germline-derived CDR1 and CDR2 are MGHDK and SYGVNS. CDR3 length: 14 amino acids. The V gene end was trimmed by 6 bases and the J gene end by 6 bases; junction bases not matched to a gene: 7. The CDR3 DNA reads as TGTGCCAGCAGGGGAGACAGGGGGCATGATGGCTACACCTTC. This codes for CASRGDRGHDGYTF.

The chain recombines TRBV28 with TRBJ2-7, with unresolved D. Germline V CDR1 and CDR2: MDHEN, SYDVKM. The V end was cut by 2 bases, the J end by 1 base, with 9 bases between. The CDR3 has 14 amino acids. CDR3 protein: CASSLARHSYEQYF. Written as DNA, the CDR3 is TGTGCCAGCAGTTTAGCCCGACATTCCTACGAGCAGTACTTC.

The chain carries TRBV12-3 or TRBV12-4 and TRBJ2-1, with D perhaps matching TRBD2 (5 bases). The CDR3 totals 13 residues. V lost 2 bases, J lost 9 bases, and 11 bases lay in between. The CDR3 spells CASSLQLVGEQFF. In DNA form, the CDR3 reads TGTGCCAGCAGTTTACAACTAGTTGGTGAGCAGTTCTTC.

The chain links TRBV28 to TRBJ2-4, with D possibly being TRBD2 (5 bases). CDR3 size: 13 residues. Trimming stripped 3 bases from V and 5 bases from J, with 8 bases between. The germline gives CDR1 MDHEN, CDR2 SYDVKM. CDR3 residues: CASSLPGENIQYF. Written as DNA, the CDR3 is TGTGCCAGCAGTTTGCCCGGGGAAAACATTCAGTACTTC.

V and J are TRBV4-1 and TRBJ2-1; 13 bases line up with TRBD2. Unmatched junction bases numbered 4, after V lost 2 bases and J lost 6 bases. The CDR3 sequence is 16 residues long. Germline-derived CDR1 and CDR2 are MGHRA and YSYEKL. CDR3 nucleotides: TGCGCCAGCAGCCAACGGACTAGCGGGAGCAGCAATGAGCAGTTCTTC. Protein: CASSQRTSGSSNEQFF.

The chain uses TRBV27 and TRBJ1-5; TRBD1 might be the D (6 bases). The CDR3 spans 15 residues. V lost 5 bases and J lost 5, with 16 bases in between. Germline CDR1 reads MNHEY; CDR2 reads SMNVEV (reference sequence). The CDR3 reads CASSPRGKGYQPQHF. The DNA of the CDR3 is TGTGCCAGCAGTCCCAGGGGTAAGGGGTATCAGCCCCAGCATTTT.

The CDR3 DNA reads as TGCGCCAGCAGACTATTACAGGGATCGACCGGGGAGCTGTTTTTT. Protein: CASRLLQGSTGELFF. The chain is built from TRBV4-1 and TRBJ2-2, with D perhaps TRBD1 (6 bases). Germline V lookup: CDR1 MGHRA, CDR2 YSYEKL. Trimming shortened V by 6 bases and J by 5 bases, and 16 bases separated the two germline ends. This CDR3 comprises 15 residues.

J is TRBJ1-5 and V is TRBV5-5; no clear D gene. Trimming pared 1 base from V and 0 bases from J, leaving 5 bases between. Germline values: CDR1 SGHKS, CDR2 YYEKEE (reference sequence). The CDR3 is made up of 14 amino acids. CDR3 nucleotides: TGTGCCAGCAGCTTGCGGAGTAGCAATCAGCCCCAGCATTTT. Its protein is CASSLRSSNQPQHF.

V is TRBV2 and J is TRBJ2-5; 15 bases are a match to TRBD2. Germline lookup yields CDR1 SNHLY and CDR2 FYNNEI. V was pared by 4 bases and J by 5 bases, with 5 bases of the junction left unmatched. The CDR3 spans 16 residues. The CDR3 region has the DNA TGTGCCAGCAGTGTGGGACTAGCGGGAGGCGGGGAGACCCAGTACTTC. Residues: CASSVGLAGGGETQYF.

The chain couples TRBV19 to TRBJ1-5; D may be TRBD1 (6 bases). The V gene's germline CDR1 is LNHDA and CDR2 SQIVND (reference sequence). The germline V and J ends were trimmed by 6 bases and 3 bases, with 9 bases remaining between them. This CDR3 region has 13 residues. This CDR3 is CASRDRNNQPQHF. As DNA, the CDR3 is TGTGCCAGTAGGGACAGAAACAATCAGCCCCAGCATTTT.